This TCR beta chain was observed in a study of blood T cell repertoires in COVID-19 (dated by TCRdb to 2018 to 2021). About the study as a whole: The collaborator samples originated in the United States, Italy and Spain and spanned the acute and convalescent phases of COVID-19. The prospective study material was composed of cDNA or gDNA derived from T cells, B-cell-depleted T cells, or PBMCs. Deeply sampled blood TCRbeta repertoires from subjects exposed to, actively infected with, or recovered from COVID-19 were included in the dataset. The repertoires were released in a freely available public database meant as a resource for research on the immune response to SARS-CoV-2. The samples were drawn from the first 160 participants of the ongoing ImmuneRACE study and from more than 1,000 subjects provided by 6 global collaborators. A de-identified subject ID, COVID-19 status, age in years and sex were almost always included in the sample metadata. Where available, HLA class I and class II types were taken from metadata supplied by the sample provider and were not determined by assay-based typing.

Here is what the overall study found, with its caveats: How much clinical and demographic metadata was included differed by source and by participant, and the metadata was provided uncurated.

Participants in the prospective study were aged roughly 18 to 100 years, lived in about two dozen United States geographic areas, and enrolled through a virtual design. In the prospective study, cohorts were assigned on the basis of participant-reported clinical history obtained from a screening survey and a study questionnaire. Mobile phlebotomists in the prospective study collected whole blood, serum and a nasopharyngeal or oropharyngeal swab from every participant. Over a 2-month period, participants in the prospective study had the option of providing additional blood draws and questionnaires. Before DNA extraction, prospective study blood samples were shipped either frozen or at room temperature. Counted from cysteine to phenylalanine, this CDR3 has 15 amino acids. Of the read, only the CDR3 DNA is kept; its 45 bases are in frame from base 1. V lost 2 bases and J lost 2 bases; the stretch between them is 10 bases long. Looking up the germline V gene (reference sequence) yields CDR1 SGHNT and CDR2 YYREEE.

TCRbeta CDR3 regions were amplified from genomic DNA by means of the immunoSEQ Assay, a bias-controlled multiplex PCR. As for the authors' bioinformatics: The number of nucleated cells in each sample was estimated from the amplification of reference gene primers within the assay. Sequence reads were collapsed and filtered to measure the absolute abundance of every unique TCRbeta CDR3 rearrangement. For each sample, productive Simpson clonality was calculated as the square root of Simpson's diversity index across productive rearrangements. TCRdb retrieved this table from immuneACCESS and kept in-frame rearrangements only. Not all clones are present; in checked studies, unresolved V genes account for under half, and no reason is known for the remainder. The V and J calls and clone size come from that table; D and trimming were worked out from the DNA. The sample data list about 360,000 clones, and around 90% of these were observed just once. About 2.1% of the sample goes to the ten largest clones.

This clone appeared once. Its antigen specificity is not known. The record has no base qualities; no much larger clone is one base away. This receptor was taken from a woman between 35 and 50 years old with acute COVID-19. The sequenced sample was PBMCs or T cells enriched from blood (not recorded which). The chain was built from TRBV5-4 and TRBJ1-4; a weak D assignment points to TRBD1 (5 bases agree). CDR3 loop: CASSFKGPTNEKLFF. The nucleotide sequence is given as TGTGCCAGCAGCTTTAAGGGGCCGACTAATGAAAAACTGTTTTTT.